This TCR beta chain was sequenced in a study of beta chain features in type 1 diabetes. Whole-study results and caveats: Significant though moderate, a shortening of TCRB CDR3s appeared in all four CD4+ subsets of Type 1 diabetes patients. The study found that naive, central memory and Treg TCRB repertoires appeared more similar in patients than in healthy donors. The study notes PCR might favor shorter templates equally in patients and controls.

With respect to this clone: Its cognate antigen is unknown.

J lost 2 bases, V lost 1 base, and 13 bases had no gene match. CDR1 and CDR2 (germline): MNHNS, SASEGT. The CDR3 extends over 18 amino acids. The investigators reverse transcribed all of the isolated RNA, so they sequenced expressed TCRB transcripts. The method was immunoSEQ multiplex PCR; TCRdb's version includes in-frame clones alone and lacks a portion of them. The sample shows fewer than 18,000 clones, around 69% of them seen only once. The TCR comes from a young woman with type 1 diabetes. Input material: stem cell memory CD4+ T cells from blood. This rearrangement joins TRBV6-1 to TRBJ2-7; 8 nucleotides line up with TRBD1. CDR3 coding DNA: TGTGCCAGCAGTGAAGATCTTGGGACAGGCGCCCTAACCTACGAGCAGTACGTC. Translated: CASSEDLGTGALTYEQYV.